This TCR beta chain came from a study of T-cell memory formation after mild COVID-19. TCRdb passed the 5' RACE reads through MiXCR, listing each CDR3 protein once. The sample yields hundreds of thousands of distinct CDR3 sequences, around a sixth seen once. The TCR originated in an adult woman who had mild COVID-19 (a few samples of this study predate the infection). Cell type and time point are not known. The sequenced sample consisted of PBMCs or a T cell subset sorted from them (not recorded which).

The CDR3 DNA reads as TGTGCCAGTAACTCTCGACAGGCTTCGGTGTTTTTT. This encodes CASNSRQASVFF. The rearrangement joins TRBV19 to TRBJ1-4; maybe TRBD1 (6 bases). Germline CDR1 is LNHDA and CDR2 is SQIVND (reference sequence). The V end lost 7 bases, the J end lost 15 bases, and 18 bases lay between the germline ends. The CDR3 has 12 residues.